In its sample, the clone carrying this TCR beta chain was seen a few times. Its target is unknown. The record originates from a study of vaccination and CD4 T cells after COVID-19. The CDR3 runs to 16 residues. Germline V lookup: CDR1 MNHNS, CDR2 SASEGT. V was pared by 2 bases and J by 0 bases, with 11 bases between. MiXCR, run by TCRdb on the PCR reads, gives a single entry per CDR3 protein. The sample holds about 29,000 distinct CDR3 sequences; 49% are singletons and the top ten take about 5.3%. Study-level points and caveats: Median reactive clonotypes, those recognizing SARS-CoV-2, rose from 21 to 38, not significantly.

The sample's time point: late sampling 161 to 241 days after vaccination in three convalescent patients. This specimen was CD4+ T cells from blood, taken about 7 months after SARS-CoV-2 vaccination. V and J are TRBV6-1 and TRBJ1-5, with D possibly being TRBD1 (5 bases). This receptor was obtained from a human donor who had recovered from COVID-19. CDR3: CASSEQGWDSNQPQHF. In nucleotides, the CDR3 is TGTGCCAGCAGTGAACAGGGCTGGGATAGCAATCAGCCCCAGCATTTT.